These 3 T cell receptor beta chains share one sample of origin, sequenced in a study of STAT3 mutations in large granular lymphocyte leukemia. Study conclusions and caveats: At least one immunodominant TCR beta clonotype appeared in every T-cell large granular lymphocyte leukemia patient.

Their antigens are not known. Method: immunoSEQ multiplex PCR; TCRdb's copy keeps in-frame clones and lacks some. This table holds about 8,000 clones, roughly 70% found once. Sequences were obtained from peripheral blood mononuclear cells. These receptors came from a woman between 40 and 50 years old with T-cell large granular lymphocyte leukemia. Some clones in this sample may be carry-over from other donors' samples.

The table lists this clone with a count of one. This chain links TRBV7-9 with TRBJ2-7; no definite D call. The ends were cut back, 7 bases at V and 3 bases at J, with 7 bases in the middle. Germline loops: CDR1 SEHNR, CDR2 FQNEAQ (reference sequence). CDR3 length: 11 residues. As DNA, the CDR3 is TGTGCCAGCACCCCCGTCTACGAGCAGTACTTC. It translates to CASTPVYEQYF.

J is TRBJ1-1 and V is TRBV29-1; unclear D gene. In germline, CDR1 is SQVTM, CDR2 ANQGSEA. Trimming cost V 1 base and J 1 base, with 10 bases left between them. The CDR3 extends over 14 amino acids. The CDR3 nucleotides read TGCAGCGTTGAAGTACAGTATGGGAACACTGAAGCTTTCTTT. It codes for CSVEVQYGNTEAFF. Full variable domain (outside the CDR3, taken from reference TRBV29-1 and TRBJ1-1): SAVISQKPSRDICQRGTSLTIQCQVDSQVTMMFWYRQQPGQSLTLIATANQGSEATYESGFVIDKFPISRPNLTFSTLTVSNMSPEDSSIYLCSVEVQYGNTEAFFGQGTRLTVV.

The rearrangement uses TRBV7-4 and TRBJ2-1, with TRBD1 identical over 8 bases. The trim removed 5 bases at V and 5 bases at J, leaving 8 bases unmatched. Germline V lookup: CDR1 SGHVT, CDR2 SQSDAQ. This CDR3 contains 15 residues. The CDR3 here is CASSPPGQEDNEQFF. CDR3 sequence (DNA): TGTGCCAGCAGCCCACCGGGACAGGAGGACAATGAGCAGTTCTTC. Supplemented by reference TRBV7-4 and TRBJ2-1, the full variable domain reads GAGVSQSPRYKVAKRGRDVALRCDSISGHVTLYWYRQTLGQGSEVLTYSQSDAQRDKSGRPSGRFSAERPERSVSTLKIQRTEQGDSAVYLCASSPPGQEDNEQFFGPGTRLTVL.